A selection of T cell receptor beta chains follows, all from one sample in a study of shared clonotypes between healthy human individuals. The data were produced by immunoSEQ multiplex PCR, yet TCRdb's version contains in-frame clones alone and is incomplete. The sample shows about 2.3 million clones, roughly 93% of them seen only once. Sample: naive CD4+ T cells from PBMCs. These TCRs come from a man between 18 and 29 years old in good health. Some clones in this sample may be carry-over from other donors' samples. Each CDR3 is given with its conserved first and last residue. D genes are given only for firm matches. Part of the rows lack a size; the others show once, few, many or a class for expanded clones.

.	TRBJ2-3	TRBV5-4	.	CASSLVAGLSTDTQYF	TGTGCCAGCAGCTTGGTTGCGGGACTTAGCACAGATACGCAGTATTTT
.	TRBJ1-3	TRBV28	once	CASSSRAPGYQRNTIYF	TGTGCCAGCAGTTCCCGGGCCCCAGGGTATCAGAGAAACACCATATATTTT
.	TRBJ2-6	TRBV11-2	.	CASSLSPGAGSGANVLTF	TGTGCCAGCAGCTTATCCCCAGGCGCAGGGTCAGGGGCCAACGTCCTGACTTTC
.	TRBJ2-4	TRBV9	.	CASSPGTPNSGNIQYF	TGTGCCAGCAGCCCCGGGACCCCCAACAGCGGAAACATTCAGTACTTC
.	TRBJ2-1	TRBV27	.	CASSPNDYSSYNEQFF	TGTGCCAGCAGCCCGAACGACTATAGCTCCTACAATGAGCAGTTCTTC
TRBD1	TRBJ1-5	TRBV28	.	CASSDGQGDQPQHF	TGTGCCAGCAGCGACGGACAGGGGGATCAGCCCCAGCATTTT
.	TRBJ2-1	TRBV18	.	CASSPFEGSYNEQFF	TGTGCCAGCTCACCATTTGAGGGTTCCTACAATGAGCAGTTCTTC
.	TRBJ2-4	TRBV18	few	CASSPLKGAAKNIQYF	TGTGCCAGCTCACCACTGAAAGGGGCTGCCAAAAACATTCAGTACTTC
TRBD1	TRBJ1-4	TRBV4-1	.	CASSPSYRGGEKLFF	TGCGCCAGCAGCCCTTCTTACAGGGGAGGGGAAAAACTGTTTTTT
TRBD1	TRBJ2-7	TRBV29-1	.	CSVDLGRGLNEQYF	TGCAGCGTTGATCTGGGCAGGGGGCTGAACGAGCAGTACTTC
.	TRBJ1-1	TRBV5-4	once	CASSLRGQNTEAFF	TGTGCCAGCAGCTTGCGAGGGCAGAACACTGAAGCTTTCTTT
TRBD1	TRBJ1-5	TRBV15	.	CATSTYQFGTVNQPQHF	TGTGCCACCAGCACCTACCAGTTCGGGACAGTCAATCAGCCCCAGCATTTT